This T cell receptor (beta chain) was identified during a study of CD4 T cells in relation to SARS-CoV-2 and coronaviruses. Whole-study findings and limits: The cross-reactivity analysis covered only spike protein, not other viral proteins. Pre-pandemic and post-infection samples never came from the same donor.

The assay was immunoSEQ multiplex PCR, and TCRdb's table has in-frame clones only and misses some. The top ten clones hold roughly an eighth of a sample with around 20,000 clones, around 80% of them seen once. Unexposed donor CD4+ T cells date from 2011-2018, before the COVID-19 pandemic. CD4+ T cells were isolated from the cells after less than 13 days of culture. Cells permitting, SARS-CoV-2 S/N and four cold-coronavirus spikes were tested on unexposed-donor CD4+ T cells. Fresh IL-2 medium replaced half the medium on days 3 and 7. As for this clone: The antigen is not known.

The receptor's source is a human donor in good health. The sample taken for sequencing was CD4+ T cells from PBMCs, cultured in vitro.

This chain's CDR3 is CASGSPGDYEQYF. Written as DNA, the CDR3 is TGTGCTAGTGGTTCCCCAGGGGACTACGAGCAGTACTTC. This chain links TRBV12-5 with TRBJ2-7; tentative D call: TRBD1 (6 bases). The V gene's germline CDR1 is LGHNT and CDR2 FRNRAP. The V end was cut by 4 bases, the J end by 3 bases, with 10 bases between. This CDR3 has 13 residues.